Each of the 16 T cell receptor beta chains below was sequenced from the same sample in a study of T cell responses to AZD1222 COVID-19 vaccine. Measured with immunoSEQ multiplex PCR; TCRdb has only the in-frame clones, and not every one. The data hold roughly 150,000 clones, with 88% observed a single time. Sample: peripheral blood, taken on day 0 of MenACWY control vaccination. Source of these receptors: an adult in good health.

V usage is TRBV7-2 and J usage is TRBJ1-5; D is ambiguous. Germline CDR1 is SGHTA and CDR2 is FQGNSA. This CDR3 comprises 16 residues. Trimming left V 5 bases short and J 1 base short, with 15 bases between. DNA for the CDR3: TGTGCCAGCAGCATTGACCCGGGTGGGAGCAATCAGCCCCAGCATTTT. Encoded protein: CASSIDPGGSNQPQHF.

The rearrangement links TRBV27 to TRBJ1-1; 10 bases match TRBD1. From germline, CDR1 is MNHEY and CDR2 SMNVEV (reference sequence). The CDR3 has 15 amino acids. V dropped 7 bases and J dropped 3; count of bases not matched to a gene: 8. CDR3 region: CASTLRTGGDTEAFF. Here the CDR3 DNA reads TGTGCCAGCACTCTCAGGACAGGGGGAGACACTGAAGCTTTCTTT.

The chain combines TRBV27 with TRBJ2-7; either TRBD1 or TRBD2 may fit D (6 bases each). The germline V gene has CDR1 MNHEY and CDR2 SMNVEV (reference sequence). The CDR3 covers 14 residues. Trimming left V 3 bases short and J 2 bases short, with 11 bases between. In DNA, the CDR3 is TGTGCCAGCAGTTTCGGGGGACAAACCTACGAGCAGTACTTC. It is translated as CASSFGGQTYEQYF.

V is TRBV10-3 and J is TRBJ1-5, with no clear D. The CDR3 runs 12 residues. The V gene lost 4 bases and the J gene lost 4 bases, with 5 bases spanning the gap. The germline V gene has CDR1 ENHRY and CDR2 SYGVKD. This CDR3 reads CAISGTNQPQHF. For the CDR3, the DNA is TGTGCCATCAGTGGGACTAATCAGCCCCAGCATTTT.

This chain connects TRBV7-2 to TRBJ1-2, with D maybe TRBD1 (5 bases). V was trimmed by 3 bases and J by 4 bases, leaving 15 bases between them. This CDR3 spans 15 amino acids. The germline V gene has CDR1 SGHTA and CDR2 FQGNSA. In nucleotides, the CDR3 is TGTGCCAGCAGCTTGGGTAGAGGACATAGCTATGGCTACACCTTC. This codes for CASSLGRGHSYGYTF.

The chain is built from TRBV7-8 and TRBJ1-1; 7 bases agree with TRBD1. The V segment lost 6 bases and the J segment 5 bases; nucleotides outside the gene matches: 6. The CDR3 contains 13 residues. Per the germline V gene, CDR1 is SGHVS and CDR2 is FQNEAQ. The CDR3 DNA reads TGTGCCAGCAGTTTACAGGGGAAAACTGAAGCTTTCTTT. Its protein product is CASSLQGKTEAFF.

This clone was counted a few times. This chain uses TRBV28 with TRBJ2-6; D is perhaps TRBD2 (6 bases). This CDR3 is built from 17 residues. Germline lookup yields CDR1 MDHEN and CDR2 SYDVKM. V lost 2 bases and J lost 2, with 13 bases in between. CDR3 in DNA: TGTGCCAGCAGTTTAGTCCGTCCGGGAGCTGGGGCCAACGTCCTGACTTTC. Residues: CASSLVRPGAGANVLTF.

The CDR3 is CASSPGDSGTNEKLFF. CDR3 DNA: TGCGCCAGCAGCCCGGGGGACAGCGGCACTAATGAAAAACTGTTTTTT. The chain uses TRBV5-1 and TRBJ1-4; 7 bases align to TRBD1. The germline V gene has CDR1 SGHRS and CDR2 YFSETQ. This CDR3 comprises 16 residues. Losses at the gene ends were 4 bases for V and 2 bases for J; bases not matched to a gene: 8.

The rearrangement uses TRBV4-2 and TRBJ2-6, with TRBD2 matching 8 bases. Trimming took 0 bases from V and 3 from J; bases not matched to a gene: 13. The CDR3 runs to 20 residues. Germline CDR1 and CDR2: LGHNA and YNFKEQ. The CDR3 loop reads CASSQDLYGSGGRGANVLTF. The CDR3 DNA reads TGTGCCAGCAGCCAAGATCTGTACGGGAGCGGGGGTCGTGGGGCCAACGTCCTGACTTTC.

This clone showed up just once. The genes are TRBV30 and TRBJ2-2, with 9 bases that match TRBD2. V lost 7 bases, J lost 7 bases, and 10 bases stayed unmatched. The CDR3 contains 14 residues. Germline V gene sequence: CDR1 GTSNPN, CDR2 SVGIG (reference sequence). The CDR3 loop reads CASLSGSLGGELFF. In DNA form, the CDR3 reads TGTGCCTCCCTTAGCGGGAGTTTGGGCGGGGAGCTGTTTTTT.

V is TRBV7-3 and J is TRBJ1-3, with D possibly matching TRBD1 (5 bases). Trimming cost V 3 bases and J 4 bases, with 10 bases left between them. Per germline, CDR1 SGHTA and CDR2 FQGTGA. The CDR3 sequence is 14 residues long. CDR3 residues: CASSLSGHGNTIYF. For the CDR3, the DNA is TGTGCCAGCAGCTTGTCCGGACACGGAAACACCATATATTTT.

The V gene is TRBV19, the J gene TRBJ2-1; 9 nucleotides align to TRBD1. The germline V gene has CDR1 LNHDA and CDR2 SQIVND (reference sequence). V gave up 7 bases and J gave up 9 bases; unmatched junction bases: 13. The CDR3 runs 15 residues. CDR3 loop: CASTATRDRVGEQFF. CDR3 nucleotides: TGTGCCAGTACCGCAACCCGGGACAGGGTTGGTGAGCAGTTCTTC. Looking up the rest from reference TRBV19 and TRBJ2-1 gives the full variable domain: DGGITQSPKYLFRKEGQNVTLSCEQNLNHDAMYWYRQDPGQGLRLIYYSQIVNDFQKGDIAEGYSVSREKKESFPLTVTSAQKNPTAFYLCASTATRDRVGEQFFGPGTRLTVL.

The chain employs TRBV7-9 and TRBJ1-1; TRBD1 is a possible D gene (5 bases). The CDR3 length is 15 residues. Trimming shortened V by 4 bases and J by 1 base, and 13 bases separated the two germline ends. In germline, CDR1 is SEHNR, CDR2 FQNEAQ (reference sequence). DNA for the CDR3: TGTGCCAGCAGCTCATCTCGACAGCCGAACACTGAAGCTTTCTTT. It is translated as CASSSSRQPNTEAFF.

The V and J genes are TRBV18 and TRBJ1-1; the D is unclear. The germline gives CDR1 KGHSH, CDR2 LQKENI. Deletions cut 0 bases from V and 4 bases from J, with 6 bases between. The CDR3 has 13 residues. The CDR3 nucleotides are TGTGCCAGCTCACCACCAGTAGGCACTGAAGCTTTCTTT. Protein sequence: CASSPPVGTEAFF.

The J gene is TRBJ2-7, the V gene TRBV28, with a possible D match to TRBD1 (6 bases). The germline V gene has CDR1 MDHEN and CDR2 SYDVKM. V dropped 5 bases and J dropped 4 bases, with 21 bases sitting between them. This CDR3 has 16 residues. The CDR3 DNA sequence: TGTGCCAGCAGTGGGATAGGGGGACGAAGGAGATACGAGCAGTACTTC. Translating gives CASSGIGGRRRYEQYF.

This sequence joins TRBV5-5 and TRBJ2-6; D possibly matches TRBD1 or TRBD2 (5 bases each). Looked up from germline, CDR1 is SGHKS and CDR2 is YYEKEE (reference sequence). The V and J ends lost 0 bases and 4 bases respectively, with 14 bases between them. This CDR3 contains 17 residues. Here the CDR3 DNA reads TGTGCCAGCAGCTTGGCCTTGGGGGAGTCCGGGGCCAACGTCCTGACTTTC. It codes for CASSLALGESGANVLTF.